This T cell receptor beta chain was observed in a study of cytotoxic CD8 clonotypes in ibrutinib-treated CLL. Generated by immunoSEQ multiplex PCR, the TCRdb table keeps only in-frame clones and is missing some. The table includes 300,000 to 400,000 clones, over 55% detected once. Findings and caveats of the study: Clonality was higher at ibrutinib response and returned toward baseline at progression.

This clone was recorded only once. Its antigen is unidentified. Germline-derived CDR1 and CDR2 are SGHAT and FQNNGV. CDR3 length: 11 amino acids. V was shortened by 2 bases and J by 8 bases, with 5 bases between the two germline ends. This sequence originates from a human donor with chronic lymphocytic leukemia. The source material was PBMCs, sampled after 36 months of ibrutinib treatment. The chain employs TRBV11-2 and TRBJ2-3; D unresolved. CDR3 protein: CASSLLGTQYF. CDR3 DNA: TGTGCCAGCAGCTTATTGGGTACGCAGTATTTT.